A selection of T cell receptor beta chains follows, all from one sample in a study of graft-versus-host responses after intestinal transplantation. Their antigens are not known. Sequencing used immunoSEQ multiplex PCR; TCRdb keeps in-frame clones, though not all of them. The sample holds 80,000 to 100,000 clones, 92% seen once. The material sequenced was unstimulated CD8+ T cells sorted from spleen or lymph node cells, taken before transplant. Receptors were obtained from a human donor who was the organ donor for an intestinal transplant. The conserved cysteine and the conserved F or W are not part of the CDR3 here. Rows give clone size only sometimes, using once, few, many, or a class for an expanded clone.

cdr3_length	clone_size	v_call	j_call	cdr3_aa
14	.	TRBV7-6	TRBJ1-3	ASSLDSGQGRNTIY
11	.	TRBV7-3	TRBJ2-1	ASSHLVGEKQF
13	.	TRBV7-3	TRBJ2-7	ASSQGPGLAYEQY
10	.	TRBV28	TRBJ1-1	ASSLQGTEAF
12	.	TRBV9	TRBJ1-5	ASSGGGNNQPQH
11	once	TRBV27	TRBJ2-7	ASSSPPVYEQY
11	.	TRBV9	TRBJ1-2	ASSVSEFYGYT
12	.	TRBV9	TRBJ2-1	ASSPLEDNNEQF
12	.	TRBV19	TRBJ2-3	ASSMRRGTDTQY
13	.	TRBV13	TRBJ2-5	ASSLWGGRRETQY
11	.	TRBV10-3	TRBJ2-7	AISESWAYEQY
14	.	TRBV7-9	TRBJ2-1	ASSPRSGTSNNEQF
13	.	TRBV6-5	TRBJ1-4	ASVFLQGVAEKLF
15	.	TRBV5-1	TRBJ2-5	ASSGPTSGRPQETQY
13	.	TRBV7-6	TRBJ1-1	ASSLGGGGGTEAF
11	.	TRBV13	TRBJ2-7	ASSLNLLREQY
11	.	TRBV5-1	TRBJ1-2	ASSFQSGYGYT
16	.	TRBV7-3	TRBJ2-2	ASSLTGARTTNTGELF
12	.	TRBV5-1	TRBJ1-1	ASSFRGTNTEAF
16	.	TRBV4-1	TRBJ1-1	ASSPWRKTGQARTEAF
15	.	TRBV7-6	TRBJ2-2	ASSLEVTGGVTGELF
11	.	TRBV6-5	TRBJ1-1	ASSPGYYGEAF
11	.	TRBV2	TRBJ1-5	ASRPWPGQPQH
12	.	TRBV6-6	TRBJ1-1	ASSYGLENTEAF
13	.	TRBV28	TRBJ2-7	ASRAPGQGIYEQY
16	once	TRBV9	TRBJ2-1	ASSPGLAGEDRDNEQF
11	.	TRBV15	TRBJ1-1	ATSPTGKSEAF
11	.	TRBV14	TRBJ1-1	ASSPTNAGKAF
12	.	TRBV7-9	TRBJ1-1	ASSQNRGHTEAF
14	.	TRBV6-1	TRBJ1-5	ASSEVGDHSNQPQH
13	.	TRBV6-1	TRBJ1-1	ASSDIGGMNTEAF
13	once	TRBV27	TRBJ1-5	ASRELGNGNQPQH
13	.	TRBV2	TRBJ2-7	ASSEPTGLGGEQY
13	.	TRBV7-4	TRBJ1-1	ASSDGRGKGTEAF
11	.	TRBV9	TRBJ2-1	ASSVGLALEQF
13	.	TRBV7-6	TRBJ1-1	ASSSAGTANTEAF
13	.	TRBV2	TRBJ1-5	ARALRDRNNQPQH
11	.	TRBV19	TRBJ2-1	ASSIAGDNEQF
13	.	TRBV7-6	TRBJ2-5	ASSQGASGLETQY
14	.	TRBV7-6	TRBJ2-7	ASSFVEKASAYEQY
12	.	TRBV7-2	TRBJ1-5	ASSPRTGHQPQH
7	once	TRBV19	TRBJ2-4	ARQDMSY
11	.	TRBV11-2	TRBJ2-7	ASSHRQGYEQY
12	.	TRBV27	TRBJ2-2	ASSPSANTGELF
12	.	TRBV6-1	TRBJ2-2	ASSENLFTGELF
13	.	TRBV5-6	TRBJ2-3	ASSPTEAFTDTQY
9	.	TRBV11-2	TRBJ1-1	ASSQGTEAF
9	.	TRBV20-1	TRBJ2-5	SAQGGETQY
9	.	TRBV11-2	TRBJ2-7	ASSTGTEQY
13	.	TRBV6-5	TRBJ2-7	ASSSHTGLLVEQY
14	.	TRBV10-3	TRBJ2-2	AISDGQGILTGELF
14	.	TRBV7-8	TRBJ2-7	ASSEGRGQTPFVGH
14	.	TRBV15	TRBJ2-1	ATSGLELAGDNEQF
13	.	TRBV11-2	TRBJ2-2	ASSSGGINTGELF